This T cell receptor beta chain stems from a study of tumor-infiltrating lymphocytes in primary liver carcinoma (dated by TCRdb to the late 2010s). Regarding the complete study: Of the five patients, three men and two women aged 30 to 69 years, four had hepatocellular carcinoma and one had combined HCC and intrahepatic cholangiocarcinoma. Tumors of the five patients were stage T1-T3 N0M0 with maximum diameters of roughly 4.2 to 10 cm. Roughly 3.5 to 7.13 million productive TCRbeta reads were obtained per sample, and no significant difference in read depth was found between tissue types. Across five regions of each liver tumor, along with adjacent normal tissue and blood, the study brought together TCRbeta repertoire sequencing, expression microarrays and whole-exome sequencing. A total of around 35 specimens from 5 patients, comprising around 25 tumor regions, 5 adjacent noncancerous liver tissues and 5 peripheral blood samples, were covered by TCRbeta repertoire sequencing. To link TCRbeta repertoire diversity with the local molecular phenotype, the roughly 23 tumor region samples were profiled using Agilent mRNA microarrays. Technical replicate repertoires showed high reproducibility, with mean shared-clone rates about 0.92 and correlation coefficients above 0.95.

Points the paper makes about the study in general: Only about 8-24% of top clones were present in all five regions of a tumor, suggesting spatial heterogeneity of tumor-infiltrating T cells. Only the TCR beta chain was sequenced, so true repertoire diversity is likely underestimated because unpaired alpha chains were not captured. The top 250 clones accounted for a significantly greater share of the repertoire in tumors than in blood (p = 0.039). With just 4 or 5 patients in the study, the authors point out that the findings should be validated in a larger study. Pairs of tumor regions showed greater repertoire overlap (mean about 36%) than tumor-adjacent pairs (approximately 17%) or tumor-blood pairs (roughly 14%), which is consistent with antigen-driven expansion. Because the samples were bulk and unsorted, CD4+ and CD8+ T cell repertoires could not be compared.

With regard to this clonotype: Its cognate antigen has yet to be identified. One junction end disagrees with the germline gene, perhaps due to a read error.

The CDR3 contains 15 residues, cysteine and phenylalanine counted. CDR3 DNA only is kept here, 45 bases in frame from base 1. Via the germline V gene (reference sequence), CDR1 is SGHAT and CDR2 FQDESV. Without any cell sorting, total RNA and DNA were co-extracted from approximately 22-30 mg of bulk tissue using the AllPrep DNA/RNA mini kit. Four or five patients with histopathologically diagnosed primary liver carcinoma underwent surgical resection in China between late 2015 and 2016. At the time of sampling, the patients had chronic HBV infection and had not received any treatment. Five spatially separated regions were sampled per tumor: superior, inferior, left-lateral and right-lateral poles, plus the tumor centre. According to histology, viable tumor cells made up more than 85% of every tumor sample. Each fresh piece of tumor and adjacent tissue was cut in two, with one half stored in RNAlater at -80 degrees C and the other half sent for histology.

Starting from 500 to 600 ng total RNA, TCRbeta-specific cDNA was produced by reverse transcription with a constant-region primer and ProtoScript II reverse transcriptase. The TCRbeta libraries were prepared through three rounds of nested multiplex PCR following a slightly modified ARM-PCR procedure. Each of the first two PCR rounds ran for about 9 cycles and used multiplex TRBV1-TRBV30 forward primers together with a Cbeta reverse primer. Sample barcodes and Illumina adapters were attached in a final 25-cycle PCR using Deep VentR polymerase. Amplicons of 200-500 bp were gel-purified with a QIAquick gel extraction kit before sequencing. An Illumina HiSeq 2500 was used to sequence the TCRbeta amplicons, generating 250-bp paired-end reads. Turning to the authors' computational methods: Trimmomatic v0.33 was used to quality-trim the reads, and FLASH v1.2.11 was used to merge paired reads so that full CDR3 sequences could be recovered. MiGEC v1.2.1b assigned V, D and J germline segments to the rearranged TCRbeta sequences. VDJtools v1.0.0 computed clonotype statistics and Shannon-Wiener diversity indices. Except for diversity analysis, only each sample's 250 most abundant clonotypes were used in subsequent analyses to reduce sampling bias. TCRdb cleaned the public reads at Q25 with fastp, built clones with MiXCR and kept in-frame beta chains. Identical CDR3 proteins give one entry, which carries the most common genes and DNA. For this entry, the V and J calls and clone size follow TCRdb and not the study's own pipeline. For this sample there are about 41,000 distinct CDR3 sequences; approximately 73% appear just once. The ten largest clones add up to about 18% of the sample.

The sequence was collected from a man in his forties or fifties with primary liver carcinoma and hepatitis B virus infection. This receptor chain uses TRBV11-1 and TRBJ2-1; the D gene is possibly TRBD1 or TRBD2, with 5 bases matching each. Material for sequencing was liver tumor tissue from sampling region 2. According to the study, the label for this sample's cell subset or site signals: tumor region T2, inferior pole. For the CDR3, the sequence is CASNFQGPLNNGQFF. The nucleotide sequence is TGTGCCAGCAACTTCCAGGGACCTCTGAATAATGGGCAGTTCTTC.